A selection of T cell receptor beta chains follows, all from one sample in a study of blood T cell repertoires in COVID-19. Clones were read by immunoSEQ multiplex PCR, and TCRdb kept only the in-frame ones, dropping some. The sample lists 200,000 to 250,000 clones, 75% to 90% occurring once. Sequenced sample: peripheral blood. These receptors all stem from a woman in her thirties who had recovered from COVID-19. CDR3s include the opening cysteine and the closing phenylalanine or tryptophan. Rows give clone size only sometimes, using once, few, many, or a class for an expanded clone.

J gene | clone size | V gene | CDR3 protein
TRBJ2-5 | NA | TRBV24-1 | CATNTGQDCDCEDQETQYF
TRBJ1-2 | NA | TRBV7-6 | CASSLGTGDYGYTF
TRBJ2-5 | NA | TRBV10-3 | CAISASGVGETQYF
TRBJ2-2 | NA | TRBV5-6 | CASSLSYTRPGELFF
TRBJ2-3 | NA | TRBV9 | CASTPIGQGSTDTQYF
TRBJ2-1 | few | TRBV20-1 | CSGDFYNEQFF
TRBJ1-5 | NA | TRBV5-1 | CASSPGETVQPQHF
TRBJ1-2 | NA | TRBV27 | CASSFDREVLDGYTF
TRBJ1-4 | once | TRBV19 | CASRQLYRATNEKLFF
TRBJ2-3 | NA | TRBV6-1 | CASSDKGETDTQYF
TRBJ1-2 | NA | TRBV6-5 | CATDNKNNYGYTF
TRBJ2-5 | NA | TRBV2 | CASSDVWQGGEETQYF
TRBJ2-2 | once | TRBV5-1 | CASSSLGGPRNTGELFF
TRBJ1-4 | NA | TRBV27 | CASSLAGYNEKLFF
TRBJ2-2 | NA | TRBV10-1 | CASRASGTGELFF
TRBJ1-3 | NA | TRBV2 | CASRARTGNSGNTIYF
TRBJ1-2 | NA | TRBV13 | CASSTTRGNYGYTF
TRBJ2-5 | NA | TRBV27 | CASSFYGGEETQYF
TRBJ2-2 | NA | TRBV29-1 | CSVAQRGTSTGELFF
TRBJ1-5 | once | TRBV2 | CASSETGTVIRPQHF
TRBJ2-5 | NA | TRBV4-1 | CASSQEGLGKNGETQYF
TRBJ2-5 | NA | TRBV9 | CASSVGISGGEETQYF
TRBJ1-1 | NA | TRBV28 | CASSSRTGTTEAFF
TRBJ2-2 | NA | TRBV5-1 | CASSLEGLAGELFF
TRBJ2-2 | NA | TRBV11-2 | CASSWASGGSGELFF
TRBJ1-2 | NA | TRBV5-1 | CASSSTTGARGYGYTF
TRBJ1-1 | once | TRBV5-1 | CASSSHLQGNTEAFF
TRBJ2-2 | NA | TRBV19 | CASSIGRSGELFF
TRBJ1-3 | NA | TRBV5-1 | CASSLTEHSSGNTIYF
TRBJ2-7 | NA | TRBV4-1 | CASSRGTSGFSYEQYF
TRBJ2-3 | NA | TRBV5-6 | CASSLGTIGDTQYF
TRBJ2-5 | NA | TRBV3-1/TRBV3-2 | CASSQDVQGEETQYF
TRBJ1-1 | NA | TRBV9 | CASSAIGTGVGRDTEAFF
TRBJ1-1 | few | TRBV5-1 | CASSLDRGEAFF
TRBJ1-2 | NA | TRBV7-2 | CASSLGIGRHYGYTF
TRBJ2-5 | NA | TRBV30 | CAWSLLTSGGPRYF
TRBJ1-3 | NA | TRBV3-1/TRBV3-2 | CASSPRGAGNTIYF
TRBJ2-2 | NA | TRBV23-1 | CASSLSGHSNTGELFF
TRBJ1-5 | NA | TRBV7-8 | CASSLNPDQPQHF
TRBJ2-4 | NA | TRBV5-6 | CASSPIGLAGGPAKNIQYF
TRBJ2-1 | NA | TRBV30 | CAWQAGGHNEQFF
TRBJ2-5 | NA | TRBV21-1 | CASSKRRVQGEYQETQYF
TRBJ2-1 | NA | TRBV9 | CASSVGPDGRRNEQFF
TRBJ2-1 | NA | TRBV7-7 | CASSFGTHNNEQFF
TRBJ2-3 | NA | TRBV7-9 | CASSPYSGGQTDTQYF
TRBJ2-1 | NA | TRBV3-1/TRBV3-2 | CASSQGIAGARYNEQFF
TRBJ1-6 | NA | TRBV30 | CAWSVRGAYNSPLHF
TRBJ2-3 | NA | TRBV3-1/TRBV3-2 | CASSQDRGGAQSTDTQYF
TRBJ2-1 | once | TRBV2 | CASSVGSGGRFSYNEQFF
TRBJ1-4 | NA | TRBV6-5 | CASRGQGNEKLFF
TRBJ2-3 | NA | TRBV14 | CASSSRQGVDTQYF
TRBJ2-1 | NA | TRBV9 | CASSVEVLAGGLFSYNEQFF